This T cell receptor (beta chain) came from a study of T cell responses to AZD1222 COVID-19 vaccine (dated by TCRdb to about 2021). Describing the broader study: AZD1222 recipients with second doses at about 4 weeks or about 12 weeks were pooled, because spike-specific TCR depth and breadth did not differ between schedules. TCR sequencing covered 233 trial participants: 200 to 220 given two doses of AZD1222 and around 26 given two doses of MenACWY control vaccine. Trial participants were enrolled into age subgroups of 18-55, 56-69 and 70-plus years, which contained around 150, 28 and 57 TCR-sequenced participants, respectively.

The CDR3 regions of human TCRbeta chains were analyzed by immunosequencing. From the authors' description of their analysis: Repertoire TCRs were checked for matches against a reference library of SARS-CoV-2-specific TCRs that had been generated using the MIRA antigen-specificity platform. Breadth was defined as the fraction of unique TCRs that were SARS-CoV-2-associated, and depth was defined as the fraction of total T cells that were SARS-CoV-2-associated. Using the MIRA data, each spike-specific TCR was assigned both to the spike region to which the TCR was reactive and to a CD4 or CD8 class. Log10-transformed breadth and depth values were compared by one-way ANOVA with Sidak's multiple comparisons tests. What TCRdb holds here is the immuneACCESS table cut down to in-frame rearrangements. Part of the clones is not present; checked against another copy, under half of the missing clones reflect an unresolved V gene, and the others are unexplained. The V and J calls and clone size come from that table; D and trimming were worked out from the DNA. The sample records tens of thousands of clones, 70% to 90% of which are singletons. The ten biggest clones cover less than 15% of the sample.

CDR1 KGHSH and CDR2 LQKENI were looked up in the germline V gene. The trim is 6 bases for V and 5 bases for J, with a gap of 13 bases between the germline ends. The CDR3 has 13 amino acids, counting the end cysteine and phenylalanine. Only the CDR3 DNA stays, 39 bases, in frame from base 1. Study-wide conclusions, independent of this receptor: No day 14 peak-response samples were available, so repertoires were characterized only after the peak T cell response. In the small 56-69-year group, the increase in depth fell short of significance, most likely because of low power. Vaccine-associated CD4 TCRs spanned the whole spike protein, with dominant responses in regions 160-218 and 743-854. A significant rise in spike-specific TCR breadth and depth was observed after two AZD1222 doses relative to day 0 and relative to MenACWY recipients. Participants were mostly white British, with more females than males. The authors suggested clonal diversity may have been underestimated. Nearly half of unique spike-specific TCRs reportedly recognized epitopes outside regions mutated in the B.1.351 and B.1.1.7 variants. Only five to seven AZD1222 recipients were SARS-CoV-2 seropositive at baseline, limiting conclusions about previously exposed vaccinees.

About this clone: There is no known antigen for this receptor. Base quality data are lacking; no much larger clone is found one base away.

The time point label here, explained by the study, means: baseline before first vaccination. Vaccinee samples came from UK trials COV001 and COV002, including a single-blind randomized controlled phase 2/3 trial of AZD1222 (ChAdOx1 nCoV-19) in healthy adults. For TCRbeta chain sequencing, PBMC samples were collected from trial participants at day 0 and at day 28 after the second dose. The clonotype was recovered from an adult in good health. Sequenced here: peripheral blood, sampled on day 0 of AZD1222 vaccination. The V and J genes are TRBV18 and TRBJ1-1; tentative D gene TRBD1, with 6 bases matching. The CDR3 corresponds to CASSTGLGTEAFF. The DNA is TGTGCCAGCTCCACAGGGCTCGGGACTGAAGCTTTCTTT.